The 28 T cell receptor beta chains in this list originate from one sample, sequenced in a study of PD-1 blockade in mismatch repair-deficient tumors. Profiled with immunoSEQ multiplex PCR; TCRdb holds only in-frame clones, not every one. The data hold 90,000 to 120,000 clones, with approximately 80% observed a single time. Sequenced material: peripheral blood, taken approximately 36 weeks after starting pembrolizumab. The receptors here all came from an adult with mismatch repair-deficient cancer.

V and J are TRBV9 and TRBJ2-1; D unclear. CDR1 SGDLS and CDR2 YYNGEE come from the germline V gene. This CDR3 spans 14 amino acids. V was trimmed by 6 bases and J by 1 base, leaving 11 bases between them. The CDR3 protein is CASNPAWSYNEQFF. The CDR3 nucleotides are TGTGCCAGCAACCCGGCGTGGTCCTACAATGAGCAGTTCTTC.

V and J are TRBV29-1 and TRBJ2-2, with a possible D match to TRBD2 (6 bases). Germline CDR1 reads SQVTM; CDR2 reads ANQGSEA. The CDR3 length is 15 residues. V gave up 2 bases and J gave up 5 bases, with 15 bases separating them. The CDR3 sequence: CSVEWEDRRTGELFF. The CDR3 DNA reads as TGCAGCGTTGAATGGGAGGACCGTCGGACCGGGGAGCTGTTTTTT.

V and J are TRBV28 and TRBJ2-7, with no clear D. Trimming cost V 10 bases and J 3 bases, with 16 bases left between them. CDR3 length equals 13 residues. Per the germline V gene, CDR1 is MDHEN and CDR2 is SYDVKM. The CDR3 coding sequence is TGTGCCACCGTCGTGGGAACAGACTACGAGCAGTACTTC. Translating gives CATVVGTDYEQYF.

The rearrangement uses TRBV4-2 and TRBJ1-5; no clear D gene. CDR3 size: 14 residues. The V end lost 5 bases, the J end lost 0 bases, and 8 bases lay between the germline ends. Germline CDR1 is LGHNA and CDR2 is YNFKEQ. CDR3 sequence (DNA): TGTGCCAGCAGCGGAAAGAATAGCAATCAGCCCCAGCATTTT. Translated: CASSGKNSNQPQHF.

About this clone: Different DNA sequences within this sample yield the same CDR3. The chain joins TRBV27 to TRBJ2-2; D not resolved. Germline V gene sequence: CDR1 MNHEY, CDR2 SMNVEV (reference sequence). V shed 3 bases and J shed 2 bases, with 4 bases lying between them. This CDR3 comprises 13 residues. CDR3 amino acids: CASSLSNTGELFF. CDR3 in DNA: TGTGCCAGCAGTTTGTCTAACACCGGGGAGCTGTTTTTT.

The chain recombines TRBV19 with TRBJ2-1; either TRBD1 or TRBD2 may supply D (5 bases each). The CDR3 is 14 residues long. Germline assignment: CDR1 LNHDA and CDR2 SQIVND (reference sequence). Between the trimmed V and J ends, which lost 5 bases and 7 bases, there was a span of 15 bases. For the CDR3, the DNA is TGTGCCAGTAGTCTCGGGACGGACCAAAATGAGCAGTTCTTC. Translating it yields CASSLGTDQNEQFF.

The chain employs TRBV5-4 and TRBJ2-3; 9 nucleotides match TRBD2. Unmatched junction bases numbered 6, after V lost 0 bases and J lost 4 bases. The CDR3 extends over 16 amino acids. Germline loops: CDR1 SGHNT, CDR2 YYREEE (reference sequence). The chain's CDR3 is CASSLDGLAIPDTQYF. CDR3 sequence (DNA): TGTGCCAGCAGCTTGGACGGACTAGCGATCCCAGATACGCAGTATTTT.

This chain connects TRBV30 to TRBJ2-7, with D perhaps assigned TRBD1 or TRBD2 (5 bases each). V was shortened by 2 bases and J by 2 bases, with 19 bases between the two germline ends. The CDR3 has 16 residues. Germline loops: CDR1 GTSNPN, CDR2 SVGIG (reference sequence). CDR3 sequence (DNA): TGTGCCTGGAGTTCCCACCCTCGGGGCTCCACCTACGAGCAGTACTTC. Protein: CAWSSHPRGSTYEQYF.

This clone was observed a single time. The chain has TRBV27 and TRBJ1-2, with 8 bases matching TRBD1. Germline CDR1 and CDR2: MNHEY and SMNVEV (reference sequence). The CDR3 is 17 residues long. After removal of 2 bases from V and 4 bases from J, the junction contained 12 bases not matched to a gene. Written as DNA, the CDR3 is TGTGCCAGCAGTTTAAAAGTCGACAGGGGATATCTCTATGGCTACACCTTC. It yields the protein CASSLKVDRGYLYGYTF.

This sequence joins TRBV4-3 and TRBJ2-2, with 9 bases that match TRBD2. Looked up from germline, CDR1 is LGHNA and CDR2 is YSLEER. The junction had 11 bases not matched to a gene; V was cut back by 2 bases and J by 7 bases. CDR3 length equals 17 residues. The CDR3 DNA is TGCGCCAGCAGCCAACGGGTAGCGGGAGCGGGCGGCGGGGAGCTGTTTTTT. Protein: CASSQRVAGAGGGELFF.

This sequence joins TRBV7-2 and TRBJ1-4; 8 nucleotides line up with TRBD1. The CDR3 is 14 residues long. The germline V gene encodes CDR1 SGHTA and CDR2 FQGNSA. Trimming cost V 5 bases and J 4 bases; bases outside gene matches: 3. Written as DNA, the CDR3 is TGTGCCAGCAGCATCGACAGGGGTAATGAAAAACTGTTTTTT. It is translated as CASSIDRGNEKLFF.

This clone was seen just once. The chain joins TRBV5-1 to TRBJ1-5; D is unclear. V was pared by 0 bases and J by 0 bases, with 13 bases between. In germline, CDR1 is SGHRS, CDR2 YFSETQ. This CDR3 comprises 17 residues. As DNA, the CDR3 is TGCGCCAGCAGCTTGGTCTGGAGTCCGTATAGCAATCAGCCCCAGCATTTT. It encodes CASSLVWSPYSNQPQHF.

The chain's CDR3 is CASGAGTSGMLSYEQYF. As DNA, the CDR3 is TGTGCCAGCGGCGCCGGGACTAGCGGGATGTTATCCTACGAGCAGTACTTC. The chain has TRBV5-4 and TRBJ2-7; 13 bases are shared with TRBD2. Trimming removed 7 bases from V and 1 base from J; junction bases left unmatched: 11. Germline loops: CDR1 SGHNT, CDR2 YYREEE (reference sequence). This CDR3 is built from 17 residues.

Note on this clone: The sample holds other DNA sequences that translate to the same CDR3. The V and J genes are TRBV19 and TRBJ2-7; TRBD1 matches 7 bases. Unmatched junction bases numbered 5, after V lost 5 bases and J lost 4 bases. The CDR3 length is 13 residues. Germline V lookup: CDR1 LNHDA, CDR2 SQIVND (reference sequence). The CDR3 DNA is TGTGCCAGTAGTTCCGGGACAGTTTACGAGCAGTACTTC. Residues: CASSSGTVYEQYF.

A single count supports this clone. This chain connects TRBV2 to TRBJ2-3, with TRBD2 matching 10 bases. The CDR3 contains 17 residues. J gave up 0 bases and V 2 bases, and 5 bases lay outside the gene matches. From germline, CDR1 is SNHLY and CDR2 FYNNEI. The CDR3 nucleotides read TGTGCCAGCAGTGAACTGGCTAGCGGGGGTAGCACAGATACGCAGTATTTT. As protein: CASSELASGGSTDTQYF.

This clone was seen only once. The CDR3, as DNA: TGTGCCAGCAGTTCTAGGGGGTTCTCCTACAATGAGCAGTTCTTC. This gives the protein CASSSRGFSYNEQFF. The chain recombines TRBV6-6 with TRBJ2-1, with TRBD1 as a possible D gene (6 bases). Trimming took off 4 bases at V and 0 bases at J, with 10 bases between the two ends. CDR1 and CDR2 (germline): MNHNY, SVGAGI (reference sequence). This CDR3 contains 15 residues.

The J gene is TRBJ2-1, the V gene TRBV5-1, with D maybe TRBD2 (6 bases). The CDR3 runs to 17 residues. The V gene lost 0 bases and the J gene lost 0 bases, with 13 bases spanning the gap. CDR1 is SGHRS and CDR2 is YFSETQ in the germline V gene. The CDR3 nucleotides read TGCGCCAGCAGCTTGGCCTCTAGCGCAAGCTCCTACAATGAGCAGTTCTTC. Translation gives CASSLASSASSYNEQFF.

For the CDR3, the DNA is TGTGCCAGCAGTTTAAACGGGGAGAACACTGAAGCTTTCTTT. Its translation is CASSLNGENTEAFF. The chain couples TRBV6-5 to TRBJ1-1, with unresolved D. Per germline, CDR1 MNHEY and CDR2 SVGAGI. This CDR3 has 14 residues. The ends were cut back, 4 bases at V and 1 base at J, with 10 bases in the middle.

This sequence joins TRBV7-2 and TRBJ1-5; D possibly corresponds to TRBD1 (6 bases). The CDR3 length is 14 residues. V shed 5 bases and J shed 3 bases, with 11 bases lying between them. CDR1 is SGHTA, CDR2 FQGNSA, per germline. The CDR3 DNA sequence: TGTGCCAGCAGCCAAGGACAGATCAATCAGCCCCAGCATTTT. Translation gives CASSQGQINQPQHF.

This clone was observed a single time. The chain combines TRBV9 with TRBJ1-3, with D unclear. This CDR3 has 15 residues. The germline V and J ends were trimmed by 0 bases and 0 bases, with 7 bases remaining between them. Germline V CDR1 and CDR2: SGDLS, YYNGEE. The CDR3 nucleotides read TGTGCCAGCAGCGTAGAGGGCAGCTCTGGAAACACCATATATTTT. Its translation is CASSVEGSSGNTIYF.

The chain uses TRBV13 and TRBJ2-1; 7 nucleotides align to TRBD2. Germline CDR1 is PRHDT and CDR2 is FYEKMQ (reference sequence). The trim removed 4 bases at V and 10 bases at J, leaving 7 bases unmatched. This CDR3 region has 13 residues. CDR3 bases: TGTGCCAGCAGCTCCGGACTAGATCGAGAGCAGTTCTTC. Translation gives CASSSGLDREQFF.

The chain links TRBV29-1 to TRBJ2-7, with D perhaps TRBD1 or TRBD2 (6 bases each). CDR3 length: 15 amino acids. Germline lookup yields CDR1 SQVTM and CDR2 ANQGSEA. Deletions cut 4 bases from V and 0 bases from J, with 16 bases between. The CDR3 here is CSVVGGTSSSYEQYF. As DNA, the CDR3 is TGCAGCGTTGTGGGGGGCACCTCGAGCTCCTACGAGCAGTACTTC.

V gene TRBV6-1 combines with J gene TRBJ2-1; 12 positions agree with TRBD2. Germline V gene data show CDR1 as MNHNS and CDR2 as SASEGT. The junction had 6 bases not matched to a gene; V was cut back by 4 bases and J by 5 bases. The CDR3 is 16 residues long. The CDR3 region is CASSGTSGETHNEQFF. The CDR3 DNA is TGTGCCAGCAGTGGGACTAGCGGGGAAACTCACAATGAGCAGTTCTTC.

The V and J genes are TRBV4-1 and TRBJ2-3, with 9 bases lining up with TRBD2. This CDR3 has 16 amino acids. The trim removed 0 bases at V and 4 bases at J, leaving 5 bases unmatched. Germline assignment: CDR1 MGHRA and CDR2 YSYEKL. The CDR3 loop reads CASSQEGTSLADTQYF. The CDR3 DNA reads as TGCGCCAGCAGCCAAGAAGGGACTAGCCTTGCAGATACGCAGTATTTT.

This chain connects TRBV27 to TRBJ2-1; 7 bases agree with TRBD2. The CDR3 extends over 13 amino acids. CDR1 is MNHEY and CDR2 is SMNVEV in the germline V gene (reference sequence). V shed 6 bases, J shed 4 bases, and the junction held 3 bases outside the gene matches. The CDR3 loop reads CASRQAGYNEQFF. CDR3 nucleotide sequence: TGTGCCAGCAGGCAAGCGGGATACAATGAGCAGTTCTTC.

The count of this clone is one. V and J are TRBV19 and TRBJ2-3; D gene ambiguous. The ends were cut back, 2 bases at V and 5 bases at J, with 8 bases in the middle. Germline V gene lookup returns CDR1 LNHDA and CDR2 SQIVND (reference sequence). The CDR3 sequence is 13 residues long. DNA for the CDR3: TGTGCCAGTAGTATATTTGTTGGAGATACGCAGTATTTT. This sequence encodes CASSIFVGDTQYF.

The rearrangement joins TRBV2 to TRBJ2-3; D gene ambiguous. The CDR3 runs 11 residues. Germline values: CDR1 SNHLY, CDR2 FYNNEI. Trimming removed 2 bases from V and 6 bases from J, with 3 bases in between. CDR3: CASSETDTQYF. As DNA, the CDR3 is TGTGCCAGCAGTGAAACCGATACGCAGTATTTT. Full variable domain (rest looked up from reference TRBV2 and TRBJ2-3): EPEVTQTPSHQVTQMGQEVILRCVPISNHLYFYWYRQILGQKVEFLVSFYNNEISEKSEIFDDQFSVERPDGSNFTLKIRSTKLEDSAMYFCASSETDTQYFGPGTRLTVL.

The J gene is TRBJ2-3, the V gene TRBV11-2; 15 nucleotides line up with TRBD2. V was pared by 4 bases and J by 1 base, with 9 bases of the junction left unmatched. In germline, CDR1 is SGHAT, CDR2 FQNNGV. CDR3 length equals 19 residues. DNA of the CDR3: TGTGCCAGCAGCTATGCGAGGACTAGCGGGAGGGTGGGCACAGATACGCAGTATTTT. This codes for CASSYARTSGRVGTDTQYF. Together with reference TRBV11-2 and TRBJ2-3, the CDR3 gives the full variable domain: EAGVAQSPRYKIIEKRQSVAFWCNPISGHATLYWYQQILGQGPKLLIQFQNNGVVDDSQLPKDRFSAERLKGVDSTLKIQPAKLEDSAVYLCASSYARTSGRVGTDTQYFGPGTRLTVL.